This TCR beta chain was observed in a study of blood T cells in healthy people across ages. Findings of the study overall: The recorded TCR beta diversity per million T cells decreased in a roughly linear manner with age.

The second PCR ran about 6 to 12 cycles with a sample-barcoded 5' primer and J-beta primers. A 12-random-nucleotide template-switch adaptor tagged each cDNA molecule. One entry per CDR3 protein, called by TCRdb with MiXCR from the 5' RACE reads. Found here are some 1.5 million distinct CDR3 sequences, approximately 43% of them singletons; the top ten hold 4%. V shed 5 bases and J shed 3 bases, with 14 bases lying between them. Germline V gene lookup returns CDR1 MDHEN and CDR2 SYDVKM. The CDR3 extends over 14 amino acids. In regard to this clonotype: Its antigen remains unknown.

Material for sequencing was blood. This TCR came from a young woman in good health. The rearrangement joins TRBV28 to TRBJ2-7, with a possible D match to TRBD1 (5 bases). The CDR3 sequence is CASSTPTDSYEQYF. In DNA form, the CDR3 reads TGTGCCAGCAGTACCCCGACAGATAGCTACGAGCAGTACTTC.